This TCR beta chain was sequenced for a study of CD8 T cells in ankylosing spondylitis. The CDR3 sequence is 16 residues long. V trimming: 6 bases; J trimming: 6 bases; junction bases outside the gene matches: 11. Generation of TCR beta libraries employed quantitative 5'-RACE incorporating molecular barcodes. TCRdb passed the 5' RACE reads through MiXCR, listing each CDR3 protein once. The sample consists of 180,000 or so distinct CDR3 sequences, 11% of them appearing once. Source material: blood, either unsorted or a sorted T cell fraction (not recorded which). The receptor's source is a male donor with ankylosing spondylitis or in good health (not recorded which). The rearrangement joins TRBV12-3 or TRBV12-4 to TRBJ2-2, with 9 bases that match TRBD2. The CDR3 region is CASSFVGLAGAGELFF. In DNA form, the CDR3 reads TGTGCCAGCAGCTTCGTCGGGTTAGCGGGAGCCGGGGAGCTGTTTTTT.